This T cell receptor beta chain was captured in a study of TIL therapy for anti-PD-1-resistant metastatic lung cancer. The CDR3 contains 16 residues. Looked up from germline, CDR1 is MDHEN and CDR2 is SYDVKM. Trimming stripped 6 bases from V and 6 bases from J, with 23 bases between. Time point in this sample: pre-treatment sample, taken before nivolumab and TIL therapy. The immunoSEQ assay was v3. Repertoires were generated with immunoSEQ multiplex PCR, while TCRdb's copy carries only in-frame clones and drops some. This sample has about 18,000 clones; roughly four fifths occur once, and the top ten carry about 2.2%.

The specimen was blood, collected at baseline. The chain recombines TRBV28 with TRBJ1-1; D gene uncertain. This TCR came from a person aged 25-85 years with non-small cell lung cancer. The CDR3 loop reads CASRTPGGRSLPEAFF. In DNA form, the CDR3 reads TGTGCCAGCAGGACCCCGGGAGGGCGATCGTTACCTGAAGCTTTCTTT.